The rows below give T cell receptor beta chains drawn from one sample of a study of pediatric ulcerative colitis. This table comes from immunoSEQ multiplex PCR, and its TCRdb copy is limited to in-frame clones, with some not included. The sample contains some 50,000 clones, around 78% of which appear only once. The sequenced sample was gut tissue. The receptors shown here come from a girl between 5 and 17 years old with moderate ulcerative colitis. Both conserved end residues are part of each CDR3. Each record gives: D gene, clone size, J gene, V gene, CDR3 protein, CDR3 DNA. The D gene is left open where the match is weak. Expanded clones get a size class; other rows say once, few or many, or leave the size out.

-,-,TRBJ1-5,TRBV18,CASSLTRSNQPQHF,TGTGCCAGCTCACTCACGAGAAGCAATCAGCCCCAGCATTTT
-,-,TRBJ2-7,TRBV7-2,CASSLAQGYEQYF,TGTGCCAGCAGCTTAGCGCAGGGCTACGAGCAGTACTTC
-,-,TRBJ1-1,TRBV5-5,CASSLGRNTEAFF,TGTGCCAGCAGCTTAGGGAGGAACACTGAAGCTTTCTTT
TRBD1,-,TRBJ1-2,TRBV27,CASGFRGRHGYTF,TGTGCCAGCGGGTTCAGGGGGAGGCATGGCTACACCTTC
-,few,TRBJ1-6,TRBV25-1,CASSEYGSYNSPLHF,TGTGCCAGCAGTGAATATGGCAGCTATAATTCACCCCTCCACTTT
TRBD1,-,TRBJ1-1,TRBV7-9,CASRHRDRETEAFF,TGTGCCAGCAGACACAGGGACAGGGAAACTGAAGCTTTCTTT
-,-,TRBJ2-3,TRBV5-8,CASSLVVGSADTQYF,TGTGCCAGCAGCTTGGTTGTGGGGAGTGCAGATACGCAGTATTTT
-,once,TRBJ1-5,TRBV4-1,CASSQERRGGQVFQPQHF,TGCGCCAGCAGCCAAGAAAGGAGAGGTGGGCAGGTGTTTCAGCCCCAGCATTTT
-,-,TRBJ2-5,TRBV28,CASTSGKVKETQYF,TGTGCCAGCACTTCGGGGAAGGTCAAAGAGACCCAGTACTTC
TRBD1,-,TRBJ1-1,TRBV30,CAWSRTGGEAFF,TGTGCCTGGAGCCGGACAGGGGGCGAAGCTTTCTTT
-,once,TRBJ2-7,TRBV5-1,CASSLKNQGLSYEQYF,TGCGCCAGCAGCTTGAAGAATCAGGGGCTCTCCTACGAGCAGTACTTC
TRBD2,once,TRBJ2-7,TRBV5-1,CASSLAGGATYEQYF,TGCGCCAGCAGCTTGGCCGGGGGGGCGACCTACGAGCAGTACTTC
-,-,TRBJ2-2,TRBV4-2,CASSHAIGHLVNTGELFF,TGTGCCAGCAGCCATGCAATCGGACACCTCGTGAACACCGGGGAGCTGTTTTTT
TRBD1,-,TRBJ1-5,TRBV10-2,CASSASFQGASNQPQHF,TGCGCCAGCAGTGCCAGTTTCCAGGGGGCCAGCAATCAGCCCCAGCATTTT
-,-,TRBJ2-7,TRBV5-1,CASSTGGAAFSYEQYF,TGCGCCAGCAGCACAGGTGGGGCAGCATTCTCCTACGAGCAGTACTTC
-,-,TRBJ2-7,TRBV5-1,CASSAGRLPGEQYF,TGCGCCAGCAGCGCGGGACGGCTCCCGGGCGAGCAGTACTTC
TRBD2,-,TRBJ2-2,TRBV5-1,CASSILAGVNTGELFF,TGCGCCAGCAGCATCCTAGCGGGAGTGAACACCGGGGAGCTGTTTTTT
-,-,TRBJ1-1,TRBV11-2,CASSLAPGAWAFF,TGTGCCAGCAGCTTAGCTCCCGGCGCGTGGGCTTTCTTT
TRBD1,-,TRBJ2-7,TRBV4-1,CASTFRTGPYEQYF,TGCGCCAGCACCTTTCGGACAGGACCCTACGAGCAGTACTTC
-,-,TRBJ1-6,TRBV7-9,CASSSGGDSPLHF,TGTGCCAGCAGCTCTGGGGGGGACTCACCCCTCCACTTT
TRBD1,-,TRBJ1-1,TRBV4-1,CASSQDTQGGTEAFF,TGCGCCAGCAGCCAAGATACCCAGGGGGGGACTGAAGCTTTCTTT
TRBD2,-,TRBJ2-5,TRBV2,CASGGGRIETQYF,TGTGCCAGCGGCGGGGGTAGGATCGAGACCCAGTACTTC
TRBD1,-,TRBJ1-2,TRBV4-1,CASSQGRGLGGYTF,TGCGCCAGCAGCCAGGGAAGGGGGCTGGGTGGCTACACCTTC
-,few,TRBJ1-2,TRBV7-9,CASSFGDTGYTF,TGTGCCAGCAGCTTTGGGGACACCGGCTACACCTTC
-,-,TRBJ2-7,TRBV7-9,CASSTISYEQYF,TGTGCCAGCAGCACCATCTCCTACGAGCAGTACTTC
-,-,TRBJ2-7,TRBV5-1,CASSLGIPPYSYEQYF,TGCGCCAGCAGCTTGGGGATACCCCCGTACTCCTACGAGCAGTACTTC